This T cell receptor beta chain was sequenced in a study of technical replicates of blood from several donors. TCRdb's table, derived via immunoSEQ multiplex PCR, lists solely in-frame clones and lacks some. The repertoire includes roughly 92,000 clones, roughly 95% of them detected once, and 0.3% to 0.35% sits in the top ten. The V segment lost 0 bases and the J segment 6 bases; nucleotides outside the gene matches: 12. CDR1 is SGHDT, CDR2 YYEEEE, per germline. The CDR3 is 17 residues long. Material: T cells isolated from PBMCs. V gene TRBV5-6 combines with J gene TRBJ2-7; TRBD1 matches at 10 bases. This clonotype originated in a human donor in good health. The CDR3 spells CASSLAADRGRESEQYF. The CDR3 DNA follows: TGTGCCAGCAGCTTGGCCGCTGACAGGGGGCGGGAAAGCGAGCAGTACTTC. Combining the CDR3 with reference TRBV5-6 and TRBJ2-7 gives the whole variable domain DAGVTQSPTHLIKTRGQQVTLRCSPKSGHDTVSWYQQALGQGPQFIFQYYEEEERQRGNFPDRFSGHQFPNYSSELNVNALLLGDSALYLCASSLAADRGRESEQYFGPGTRLTVT.